The rows below give T cell receptor beta chains drawn from one sample of a study of regulatory T cells in long-lasting Graves disease. TCRdb reprocessed the multiplex PCR reads with MiXCR, giving one entry per CDR3 protein. The sample holds roughly 400,000 distinct CDR3 sequences, around 20% seen once. The sample was peripheral blood mononuclear cells (PBMCs), taken when the disease was refractory, from a patient treated with antithyroid drugs. The receptors derive from a female donor with Graves disease. CDR3s include the opening cysteine and the closing phenylalanine or tryptophan. Size tells how often a clone was seen (once, few, many) or the class of an expanded clone, and some rows leave it out.

V gene	clone size	J gene	CDR3 protein
TRBV7-9	many	TRBJ1-1	CASSYVNTEAFF
TRBV11-1	many	TRBJ2-1	CASSLSGSLGNEQFF
TRBV28	NA	TRBJ2-7	CASSRTSGNYEQYF
TRBV7-3	few	TRBJ2-7	CASSLTRLAPSSDYEQYF
TRBV3-1	few	TRBJ2-2	CASKGDPNTGELFF
TRBV7-8	many	TRBJ1-5	CASSLGWSNQPQHF
TRBV20-1	many	TRBJ1-4	CSARPRTGTLEKLFF
TRBV19	NA	TRBJ1-2	CATWDKANYGYTF
TRBV7-9	many	TRBJ1-2	CASSSGQGANYGYTF
TRBV9	few	TRBJ2-5	CASSVGGEGAQTETQYF
TRBV30	NA	TRBJ1-4	CAWSMTGYEKLFF
TRBV20-1	many	TRBJ2-7	CSAARDSGYEQYF
TRBV28	many	TRBJ2-7	CASSPFGLGPPYF
TRBV2	NA	TRBJ2-3	CASRGLAGENTDTQYF
TRBV2	many	TRBJ2-7	CASSPREPYEQYF
TRBV9	few	TRBJ2-7	CASSPDPYSAHEQYF
TRBV6-1	NA	TRBJ1-3	CASSPRANSGNTIYF
TRBV12-3/TRBV12-4	many	TRBJ1-5	CASTLRDTHPQHF
TRBV13	few	TRBJ1-1	CASSSGGFVNTEAFF
TRBV6-1	few	TRBJ1-6	CASSPARSSPLHF
TRBV20-1	many	TRBJ1-2	CSAKEGSGNYGYTF
TRBV6-5	many	TRBJ1-2	CASSYSMGRYGYTF
TRBV15	NA	TRBJ2-4	CATSRDKVRDIQYF
TRBV3-1	many	TRBJ2-4	CASSRGQGTAKNIQYF
TRBV5-5	few	TRBJ2-5	CASSLSAIAGDLETQYF